This T cell receptor beta chain was observed in a study of T-cell reconstitution after alpha-beta-depleted transplantation in children. Researchers prepared the TCRbeta library using unique molecular identifiers, the study reports. TCRdb used MiXCR to reprocess the PCR reads, holding one entry per CDR3 protein. The sample records approximately 510,000 distinct CDR3 sequences, approximately 20% being singletons. In this sample, this clonotype turned up a few times. V lost 4 bases, J lost 1 base, and 14 bases lay in between. Germline V CDR1 and CDR2: ENHRY, SYGVKD. This CDR3 contains 16 residues. Sequencing used PBMCs from the stem cell graft donor, obtained from the stem cell graft. This clonotype was obtained from a human donor who donated a stem cell graft to a child with acute lymphoblastic leukemia. The V and J genes are TRBV10-3 and TRBJ1-5; D not resolved. CDR3 protein: CAISGGGRESNQPQHF. CDR3 sequence (DNA): TGTGCCATCAGTGGGGGAGGACGGGAAAGCAATCAGCCCCAGCATTTT.